The rows below give T cell receptor beta chains drawn from one sample of a study of blood T cell repertoires in COVID-19. TCRdb's copy holds only in-frame clones and misses some; the assay was immunoSEQ multiplex PCR. Of tens of thousands of clones listed, about 83% are singletons. The sequencing input was peripheral blood. These receptors were obtained from an elderly woman with active or convalescent COVID-19. Both conserved end residues are part of each CDR3. A D gene is named only where the DNA matches it firmly. Size tells how often a clone was seen (once, few, many) or the class of an expanded clone, and some rows leave it out.

clone_size,v_call,d_call,j_call,cdr3_nt,cdr3_aa
.,TRBV19,.,TRBJ1-1,TGTGCCAGTAGTATAGGCAGTCGCACTGAAGCTTTCTTT,CASSIGSRTEAFF
.,TRBV2,.,TRBJ1-1,TGTGCCAGCGCTCGGGACGGGAGGGCTGAAGCTTTCTTT,CASARDGRAEAFF
.,TRBV7-9,.,TRBJ2-5,TGTGCCAGCAGCTTGCTGGTGAGGGAGACCCAGTACTTC,CASSLLVRETQYF
.,TRBV7-3,TRBD1,TRBJ2-1,TGTGCCAGCAGCTTTCCGGGACAGGGACAGTTCTTC,CASSFPGQGQFF
.,TRBV18,.,TRBJ2-1,TGTGCCAGCTCACCAGGGGACTTCTACAATGAGCAGTTCTTC,CASSPGDFYNEQFF
.,TRBV6-5,.,TRBJ2-5,TGTGCCGGGGCGACAGGAACAATTGAGACCCAGTACTTC,CAGATGTIETQYF
.,TRBV7-2,.,TRBJ1-1,TGTGCCAGCAGCTTATGGGGCATGAACACTGAAGCTTTCTTT,CASSLWGMNTEAFF
.,TRBV7-6,.,TRBJ1-3,TGTGCCAGCAGCTTCATGGGGGGGAATGGAAACACCATATATTTT,CASSFMGGNGNTIYF
.,TRBV5-6,TRBD2,TRBJ2-5,TGTGCCAGCAGTGTTGTCGGGGGAGGGCAAGAGACCCAGTACTTC,CASSVVGGGQETQYF
.,TRBV9,TRBD2,TRBJ2-3,TGTGCCAGCAGCCTCGGAATGATCCGCGGGGGGGCCACAGATACGCAGTATTTT,CASSLGMIRGGATDTQYF
.,TRBV7-2,TRBD2,TRBJ2-3,TGTGCCAGCAGCCCATCCGGGGGGGCCGGGGGCACAGATACGCAGTATTTT,CASSPSGGAGGTDTQYF
few,TRBV5-1,.,TRBJ2-7,TGCGCCAGCAGCCGGGATGGGCTAGCGTCCTACGAGCAGTACTTC,CASSRDGLASYEQYF
.,TRBV29-1,TRBD1,TRBJ1-2,TGCAGCGTTGAAAGGTGGGCCGGGACAGTAAACTATGGCTACACCTTC,CSVERWAGTVNYGYTF
.,TRBV5-1,.,TRBJ1-2,TGCGCCAGCAGTCCGACGGGAGATTGGAACTATGGCGGCTACACCTTC,CASSPTGDWNYGGYTF
.,TRBV7-2,TRBD2,TRBJ2-1,TGTGCCAGCAGCGACAGACTAGCGAACCATAGGGTCAATGAGCAGTTCTTC,CASSDRLANHRVNEQFF